This T cell receptor (beta chain) is from a study of CD8+CD57+ T cells in acquired aplastic anemia. Study at large: The sorted CD4+ and CD8+ cells yielded an average around 3.4 ug of DNA. Points from the study as a whole: There were roughly 30 CD8+ CDR3 sequences that occurred in both patients and controls.

The sample holds many counts of this clonotype. The antigen is unknown. V shed 6 bases and J shed 2 bases, with 13 bases lying between them. This CDR3 contains 14 residues. The germline CDR1 and CDR2 sequences are SGHVS and FQNEAQ. The TCR beta profiling, which covered VDJ combination and CDR3 sequence, was carried out using genomic DNA as the template. Using its own MiXCR run on the reads, TCRdb lists one record per CDR3 protein. This sample has about 270,000 distinct CDR3 sequences, with around 60% found just once. The sequenced sample was sorted CD4+, CD8+, or CD8+CD57+ T cells (not recorded which) from PBMCs. The clonotype comes from a human donor with severe aplastic anemia or a healthy control (not recorded which). This chain uses TRBV7-8 with TRBJ1-2; D not resolved. DNA for the CDR3: TGTGCCAGCAGTAGGTCTGACACCAACTATGGCTACACCTTC. Translated: CASSRSDTNYGYTF.